The rows below give T cell receptor beta chains drawn from one sample of a study of T cell repertoires in cytomegalovirus infection. A single record per CDR3 protein comes from TCRdb applying MiXCR to the reads. The sample holds more than 350,000 distinct CDR3 sequences, 25% to 40% seen once. Sequencing was performed on PBMCs. The receptors derive from a human donor in good health (CMV status not recorded). Some clones in this sample may be carry-over from other donors' samples. CDR3s include the opening cysteine and the closing phenylalanine or tryptophan. The D gene is left open where the match is weak. Size is omitted from some rows. Given values are once, few, many or a class for expanded clones.

>-|TRBJ1-6|-|TRBV28
TGTGCCAGCACGGGGCCAAATTCACACCTCCACTTT
CASTGPNSHLHF
>-|TRBJ1-4|-|TRBV4-3
TGCGCCAGCAGCCAAGATAAATTAGGGGATAAAGAGTTGAATGAAAAACTGTTTTTT
CASSQDKLGDKELNEKLFF
>-|TRBJ2-5|many|TRBV7-9
TGTGCCAGCAGCTTGACAGGTGGGGAGACCCAGTACTTC
CASSLTGGETQYF
>TRBD2|TRBJ2-7|many|TRBV6-1
TGTGCCAGTCAGCGGGGGGGCTCCTACGAGCAGTACTTC
CASQRGGSYEQYF
>-|TRBJ1-5|-|TRBV12-3/TRBV12-4
TGTGCCAGAGGTATCAGCCCTCTTAGCAATCAGCCCCAGCATTTT
CARGISPLSNQPQHF
>-|TRBJ2-1|-|TRBV6-1
TGTGCCAGCAGGGTCCGGGGGTGGGAGCAGTTCTTC
CASRVRGWEQFF
>TRBD2|TRBJ2-2|-|TRBV14
TGTGCCAGCAGCCCAATACTAGCGGGGAACACCGGGGAGCTGTTTTTT
CASSPILAGNTGELFF
>TRBD1|TRBJ1-2|-|TRBV10-3
TGTGCCATCAGTGAGACCGACAGGGACGGCTACACCTTC
CAISETDRDGYTF
>-|TRBJ2-3|-|TRBV6-6
TGTGCCAGCAGTTACTCTGACCTTTCCACAGATACGCAGTATTTT
CASSYSDLSTDTQYF
>-|TRBJ2-4|few|TRBV27
TGTGCCAGCAGCCCACTCGCGACGGCTTCCAAAAACATTCAGTACTTC
CASSPLATASKNIQYF
>-|TRBJ2-7|few|TRBV6-6
TGTGCCAGCAGTTACCTTTCGAGCTCCTACGAGCAGTACTTC
CASSYLSSSYEQYF
>-|TRBJ2-7|few|TRBV7-9
TGTGCCAGCAGCCGACGGCTCTACGAGCAGTACTTC
CASSRRLYEQYF
>-|TRBJ2-2|-|TRBV11-2
TGTGCCAGCAGCCGTGTTTTGAGGACATCGAACACCGGGGAGCTGTTTTTT
CASSRVLRTSNTGELFF
>-|TRBJ1-6|-|TRBV20-1
TGCAGTGCTAGTAGTCTAAGGGTAGGATCTAATTCACCCCTCCACTTT
CSASSLRVGSNSPLHF
>TRBD1|TRBJ2-1|many|TRBV7-9
TGTGCCAGCAGCTTCGGGGACAGGGGGCGGCAGTTCTTC
CASSFGDRGRQFF
>TRBD1|TRBJ1-2|-|TRBV7-9
TGTGCCAGCAGCTTTACCGACAGGGGGTCGGCCCAGCTGGGCTACACCTTC
CASSFTDRGSAQLGYTF
>-|TRBJ2-7|-|TRBV5-1
TGCGCCAGCAGCCTAGAGGGGGGGGGGCCGGCCGAGCAGTACTTC
CASSLEGGGPAEQYF
>TRBD2|TRBJ2-1|many|TRBV6-1
TGTGCCAGCAGTGAAAAAGAGCGGGGGACGAAAAATGAGCAGTTCTTC
CASSEKERGTKNEQFF
>TRBD1|TRBJ1-5|many|TRBV7-2
TGTGCCAGCAGCCGGACAGGGAATAGCAATCAGCCCCAGCATTTT
CASSRTGNSNQPQHF
>-|TRBJ2-1|-|TRBV6-2/TRBV6-3
TGTGCCAGCAGTTACGGGTTAGCGACTACCTACAATGAGCAGTTCTTC
CASSYGLATTYNEQFF
>-|TRBJ2-7|-|TRBV10-3
TGTGCCGCGGGGGAGGGGGCGGGGAGCGAGCAGTACTTC
CAAGEGAGSEQYF
>-|TRBJ2-7|-|TRBV3-1
TGTGCCAGCAGCCAAGGGCACGAGCAGTACTTC
CASSQGHEQYF
>-|TRBJ2-7|few|TRBV27
TGTGCCAGCAGTTTTCACCGGGACACCCTCTACGAGCAGTACTTC
CASSFHRDTLYEQYF
>TRBD2|TRBJ2-3|-|TRBV12-3/TRBV12-4
TGTGCCAGCAGTTTAGCTAGCGGGGGGCCGGATACGCAGTATTTT
CASSLASGGPDTQYF
>TRBD1|TRBJ1-5|-|TRBV18
TGTGCCAGCTCACCAGAGACAGGGGGTCGACAGCCCCAGCATTTT
CASSPETGGRQPQHF
>-|TRBJ2-5|-|TRBV29-1
TGCAGCGTTGCAGCGGGCTCGGGGACCCAGTACTTC
CSVAAGSGTQYF
>-|TRBJ1-1|-|TRBV6-5
TGTGCCAGCAGTTACTCGAATCCCGCGAGCACTGAAGCTTTCTTT
CASSYSNPASTEAFF
>TRBD1|TRBJ2-5|-|TRBV12-3/TRBV12-4
TGTGCCAGCAGTCCCAGGGGGCTTTCAGAGACCCAGTACTTC
CASSPRGLSETQYF
>-|TRBJ1-1|many|TRBV7-2
TGTGCCAGTAGAGGACCTTTCACTGGAGCTTTCTTT
CASRGPFTGAFF
>-|TRBJ1-4|many|TRBV12-3/TRBV12-4
TGTGCCAGCAGTTACATGGCTAATGAAAAACTGTTTTTT
CASSYMANEKLFF
>-|TRBJ1-6|-|TRBV19
TGTGCCAGTCGATACTCCTATAATTCACCCCTCCACTTT
CASRYSYNSPLHF
>TRBD1|TRBJ2-5|many|TRBV6-6
TGTGCCAGCAGTTACTCGACTCTCGGGACAGGCACCCAAGAGACCCAGTACTTC
CASSYSTLGTGTQETQYF
>-|TRBJ2-1|many|TRBV7-2
TGTGCCAGCAGCACCGGGACTGGGGCCTACAATGAGCAGTTCTTC
CASSTGTGAYNEQFF
>-|TRBJ2-2|-|TRBV6-2/TRBV6-3
TGTGCCAGCAGATGGTACACCAACACCGGGGAGCTGTTTTTT
CASRWYTNTGELFF
>-|TRBJ2-5|many|TRBV7-2
TGTGCCAGCAGCTTATCGGCGGGGTTTTGGGAGACCCAGTACTTC
CASSLSAGFWETQYF
>-|TRBJ2-7|few|TRBV19
TGTGCCAGTAGTATAGAACGGGGCTACGAGCAGTACTTC
CASSIERGYEQYF
>TRBD1|TRBJ2-1|few|TRBV7-6
TGTGCCAGCAGCCCGGAACAGGGGAATGAGCAGTTCTTC
CASSPEQGNEQFF
>TRBD1|TRBJ2-7|-|TRBV6-2/TRBV6-3
TGTGCCAGCAGCGGGACAGCCTTCTACGAGCAGTACTTC
CASSGTAFYEQYF
>-|TRBJ1-1|many|TRBV6-5
TGTGCCAGCAGTTACTCTGAGAGCCTTGAAGCTTTCTTT
CASSYSESLEAFF
>TRBD2|TRBJ2-1|few|TRBV4-2
TGTGCCAGCAGCCAAGAACCGCTCCTAGCGGGTGCCTACAATGAGCAGTTCTTC
CASSQEPLLAGAYNEQFF
>TRBD1|TRBJ1-1|-|TRBV19
TGTGCCAGTAGTGACAGGGTACAGGCTGAAGCTTTCTTT
CASSDRVQAEAFF
>TRBD1|TRBJ1-1|many|TRBV7-2
TGTGCCAGCAGCGCACAGGGGGCATTGAACACTGAAGCTTTCTTT
CASSAQGALNTEAFF
>TRBD2|TRBJ2-1|few|TRBV6-1
TGTGCCAGCACCTCCGGGACTAGCGGATCCAATGAGCAGTTCTTC
CASTSGTSGSNEQFF
>TRBD1|TRBJ1-2|few|TRBV11-2
TGTGCCAGCAGCTTAGAGACAGGGAGCTATGGCTACACCTTC
CASSLETGSYGYTF
>-|TRBJ2-3|-|TRBV7-2
TGTGCCAGCAGCTTATATAACGCCCAAGGCACAGATACGCAGTATTTT
CASSLYNAQGTDTQYF
>-|TRBJ1-1|many|TRBV5-6
TGTGCCAGCAGCTTGACAGCGGGTGAAGCTTTCTTT
CASSLTAGEAFF
>-|TRBJ1-1|-|TRBV7-8
TGTGCCAGCAGCCCAGGCATAGGGAACACTGAAGCTTTCTTT
CASSPGIGNTEAFF
>TRBD1|TRBJ2-1|few|TRBV7-2
TGTGCCAGCAGCATCAGACAGGGGTCCTACAATGAGCAGTTCTTC
CASSIRQGSYNEQFF